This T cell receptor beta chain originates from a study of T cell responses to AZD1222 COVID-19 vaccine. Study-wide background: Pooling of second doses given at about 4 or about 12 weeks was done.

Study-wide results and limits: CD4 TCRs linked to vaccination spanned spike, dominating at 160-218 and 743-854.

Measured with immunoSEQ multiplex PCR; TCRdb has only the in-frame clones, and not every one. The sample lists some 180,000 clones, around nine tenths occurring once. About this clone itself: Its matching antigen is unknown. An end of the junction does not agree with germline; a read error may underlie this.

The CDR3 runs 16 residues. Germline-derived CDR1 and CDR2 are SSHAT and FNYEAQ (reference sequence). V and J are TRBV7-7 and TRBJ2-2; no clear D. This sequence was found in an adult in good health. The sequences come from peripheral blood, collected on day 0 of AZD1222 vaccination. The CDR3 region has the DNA TGTGCTAGCAGCTTAGAAGTGCAGGCGGCCACCGGGGAGCTGTTTTTT. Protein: CASSLEVQAATGELFF. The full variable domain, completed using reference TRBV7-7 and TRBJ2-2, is GAGVSQSPRYKVTKRGQDVTLRCDPISSHATLYWYQQALGQGPEFLTYFNYEAQPDKSGLPSDRFSAERPEGSISTLTIQRTEQRDSAMYRCASSLEVQAATGELFFGEGSRLTVL.